The following is a T cell receptor (beta chain) sequence with its context. Its antigen is unidentified. Every bit of the isolated RNA underwent reverse transcription, so sequencing read expressed TCRB transcripts. Assay: immunoSEQ multiplex PCR; the TCRdb copy retains only in-frame clones and omits some. The data hold around 99,000 clones, with less than 40% observed a single time. The CDR3 loop spans 13 amino acids. The germline V gene encodes CDR1 MNHNY and CDR2 SVGAGI (reference sequence). V lost 7 bases, J lost 8 bases, and 7 bases stayed unmatched. The data stem from a study of beta chain features in type 1 diabetes. Study-level findings and limits: Junctions at VDJ sites from type 1 diabetes patients had fewer insertions and more deletions.

V gene TRBV6-6 combines with J gene TRBJ2-1, with TRBD1 identical over 8 bases. Sequences were obtained from stem cell memory CD4+ T cells from blood. This TCR came from a woman in her late teens or twenties in good health. CDR3: CASTRQGKYEQFF. CDR3 coding DNA: TGTGCCAGCACTAGACAGGGGAAATATGAGCAGTTCTTC.